The 25 T cell receptor beta chains given below trace back to one sample, sequenced in a study of breast tumors, draining lymph nodes, adjacent tissues. TCRdb independently ran MiXCR on the multiplex PCR reads; one entry per CDR3 protein. Found here are 16,000 or so distinct CDR3 sequences, about 45% of them singletons; the top ten hold roughly 13%. Sequenced material: tumor-adjacent breast tissue. These TCRs come from a female donor with breast cancer. Some clones in this sample may be carry-over from other donors' samples.

The gene calls are TRBV19 and TRBJ1-5; D is undetermined. V gave up 6 bases and J gave up 4 bases, with 16 bases separating them. The CDR3 loop spans 15 amino acids. Germline assignment: CDR1 LNHDA and CDR2 SQIVND (reference sequence). The DNA for the CDR3 is TGTGCCAGTAGAAAGAATCGGTGGGCAAATCAGCCCCAGCATTTT. Residues: CASRKNRWANQPQHF.

This clonotype was counted a few times. The chain is built from TRBV19 and TRBJ2-7; TRBD1 matches 7 bases. This CDR3 is 16 amino acids long. Germline V gene data show CDR1 as LNHDA and CDR2 as SQIVND (reference sequence). The V gene end was trimmed by 5 bases and the J gene end by 0 bases; junction bases not matched to a gene: 10. CDR3 nucleotide sequence: TGTGCCAGTAGTTATCCGACAGGGTCCTCCTCCTACGAGCAGTACTTC. Translated: CASSYPTGSSSYEQYF.

The chain links TRBV5-1 to TRBJ2-7, with TRBD2 matching 13 bases. After removal of 4 bases from V and 3 bases from J, the junction contained 4 bases not matched to a gene. Germline V gene data show CDR1 as SGHRS and CDR2 as YFSETQ. CDR3 length equals 15 residues. Here the CDR3 reads CASSKGLAGFYEQYF. The CDR3, as DNA: TGCGCCAGCAGCAAGGGACTAGCGGGATTCTACGAGCAGTACTTC.

The chain recombines TRBV5-1 with TRBJ1-2, with D perhaps TRBD1 (6 bases). V lost 4 bases to trimming and J lost 4 bases, with 14 bases between them. The CDR3 has 14 amino acids. Per germline, CDR1 SGHRS and CDR2 YFSETQ. As DNA, the CDR3 is TGCGCCAGCAGCCCCCTAACAGGGAGCTATGGCTACACCTTC. It specifies CASSPLTGSYGYTF. The entire variable domain, with the rest obtained from reference TRBV5-1 and TRBJ1-2, is as follows: KAGVTQTPRYLIKTRGQQVTLSCSPISGHRSVSWYQQTPGQGLQFLFEYFSETQRNKGNFPGRFSGRQFSNSRSEMNVSTLELGDSALYLCASSPLTGSYGYTFGSGTRLTVV.

About this clonotype: Likely a read error: the CDR3 ends without its conserved phenylalanine or tryptophan. The rearrangement joins TRBV6-5 to TRBJ1-3; D uncertain. Germline-derived CDR1 and CDR2 are MNHEY and SVGAGI. The CDR3 sequence is 16 residues long. The CDR3 region has the DNA TGTGCCAGCAGTCACTCGAGGCCGAGCCCTGGAAACACCATATATTGT. Its protein is CASSHSRPSPGNTIYC.

The V and J genes are TRBV29-1 and TRBJ2-2; possible D gene TRBD2, 6 bases. Trimming stripped 5 bases from V and 4 bases from J, with 11 bases between. CDR1 and CDR2 (germline): SQVTM, ANQGSEA. The CDR3 is 13 amino acids. The CDR3 reads CSVWDWGTGELFF. The DNA for the CDR3 is TGCAGCGTTTGGGACTGGGGCACCGGGGAGCTGTTTTTT.

This clonotype was counted ten times or more. The rearrangement joins TRBV5-4 to TRBJ1-2; TRBD1 matches 9 bases. Germline CDR1 reads SGHNT; CDR2 reads YYREEE (reference sequence). The V segment lost 4 bases and the J segment 4 bases; nucleotides outside the gene matches: 8. This CDR3 region has 15 residues. CDR3 DNA: TGTGCCAGCAGCCCGGGGACAGGGACACTCTATGGCTACACCTTC. Protein: CASSPGTGTLYGYTF.

By share of the sample, this clonotype is medium-sized. The gene calls are TRBV7-6 and TRBJ2-7; perhaps TRBD1 as D (6 bases). Deletions cut 5 bases from V and 3 bases from J, with 35 bases between. The CDR3 contains 21 residues. From germline, CDR1 is SGHVS and CDR2 FNYEAQ. The CDR3 protein is CASSHIPGQGSSPTSFYEQYF. The CDR3 DNA reads TGTGCCAGCAGCCACATTCCGGGACAAGGTTCTTCACCAACCAGCTTCTACGAGCAGTACTTC.

This clonotype came up many times. The germline gene is not matched at one end of the junction; a read error may be the cause. The J gene is TRBJ1-3, the V gene TRBV6-2 or TRBV6-3, with a tentative D call TRBD1 (6 bases). The CDR3 contains 16 residues. The germline V gene encodes CDR1 MNHEY and CDR2 SVGEGT. The CDR3 coding sequence is TGTGCCAGCAGTCACTCGCCCGGGGACACCGGAAACACCATATATTTT. Its translation: CASSHSPGDTGNTIYF.

This clonotype was seen at least ten times. The J gene is TRBJ2-7, the V gene TRBV6-2 or TRBV6-3; D is unclear. Germline V CDR1 and CDR2: MNHEY, SVGEGT. Trimming stripped 5 bases from V and 0 bases from J, with 14 bases between. The CDR3 totals 15 residues. DNA of the CDR3: TGTGCCAGCAGTCACCCCCGGGTCCTCTCCTACGAGCAGTACTTC. Protein product: CASSHPRVLSYEQYF.

This clonotype was observed at least ten times. V and J are TRBV6-6 and TRBJ2-1; 8 bases are shared with TRBD2. With V trimmed by 4 bases and J by 9 bases, 8 bases remained unmatched. Germline V lookup: CDR1 MNHNY, CDR2 SVGAGI (reference sequence). CDR3 length: 14 amino acids. CDR3 amino acids: CASSSRGGSAEQFF. The CDR3 nucleotides read TGTGCCAGCAGTTCACGGGGGGGCTCCGCTGAGCAGTTCTTC.

The chain carries TRBV7-3 and TRBJ2-2; D gene unclear. Per the germline V gene, CDR1 is SGHTA and CDR2 is FQGTGA. The CDR3 consists of 14 residues. V gave up 2 bases and J gave up 1 base, with 5 bases separating them. CDR3 coding DNA: TGTGCCAGCAGCTTAGGGCTGAACACCGGGGAGCTGTTTTTT. Translation: CASSLGLNTGELFF.

This clonotype is classed as medium-sized. This chain joins TRBV5-1 and TRBJ2-3, with TRBD1 identical over 7 bases. The V gene end was trimmed by 0 bases and the J gene end by 6 bases; junction bases not matched to a gene: 4. In germline, CDR1 is SGHRS, CDR2 YFSETQ. This CDR3 region has 14 residues. The CDR3 region is CASSLDRGTDTQYF. CDR3 bases: TGCGCCAGCAGCTTGGACAGGGGAACCGATACGCAGTATTTT.

This rearrangement joins TRBV18 to TRBJ1-6; no reliable D call. V was clipped by 3 bases and J by 9 bases, with 9 bases between them. CDR3 length: 13 residues. Germline V lookup: CDR1 KGHSH, CDR2 LQKENI. The CDR3 here is CASSPDLSSPLHF. In nucleotides, the CDR3 is TGTGCCAGCTCACCGGACTTAAGTTCACCCCTCCACTTT.

The chain combines TRBV7-8 with TRBJ2-1; TRBD2 aligns across 12 bases. Germline-derived CDR1 and CDR2 are SGHVS and FQNEAQ. V trimming: 2 bases; J trimming: 8 bases; junction bases outside the gene matches: 16. The CDR3 has 19 amino acids. This chain's CDR3 is CASSLIVGTSGPSGHEQFF. CDR3 nucleotide sequence: TGTGCCAGCAGCTTAATTGTTGGGACTAGCGGGCCCTCGGGCCATGAGCAGTTCTTC.

This clonotype is deemed medium-sized. V is TRBV29-1 and J is TRBJ2-1, with 9 bases that match TRBD1. Germline lookup yields CDR1 SQVTM and CDR2 ANQGSEA. The V segment lost 6 bases and the J segment 5 bases; nucleotides outside the gene matches: 8. This CDR3 region has 14 residues. The CDR3 nucleotides read TGCAGCGTCACCGGGACAGGGTTCAACAATGAGCAGTTCTTC. Protein: CSVTGTGFNNEQFF.

This clonotype appeared many times. This rearrangement joins TRBV7-2 to TRBJ2-3; 11 bases line up with TRBD1. The CDR3 spans 18 residues. Germline V gene data show CDR1 as SGHTA and CDR2 as FQGNSA. Trimming cost V 6 bases and J 1 base; bases outside gene matches: 12. The CDR3, as DNA: TGTGCCAGCAGGCCGGGGACAGGGGGGGGAGTGGGCACAGATACGCAGTATTTT. Amino acid sequence: CASRPGTGGGVGTDTQYF.

This clonotype showed up just a few times. The CDR3 reads CASNQGAANTGELFF. DNA for the CDR3: TGTGCCAGTAATCAGGGGGCTGCGAACACCGGGGAGCTGTTTTTT. J is TRBJ2-2 and V is TRBV19; TRBD1 agrees at 8 bases. V shed 7 bases, J shed 0 bases, and the junction held 4 bases outside the gene matches. Germline V gives CDR1 LNHDA, CDR2 SQIVND (reference sequence). The CDR3 spans 15 residues.

The J gene is TRBJ1-4, the V gene TRBV12-3 or TRBV12-4; tentatively, D is TRBD1 (6 bases). The CDR3 extends over 15 amino acids. The ends were cut back, 4 bases at V and 8 bases at J, with 17 bases in the middle. The CDR3 loop reads CASSSNSWTAEKLFF. The CDR3 DNA sequence: TGTGCCAGCAGTTCAAACTCGTGGACAGCCGAAAAACTGTTTTTT.

This clonotype has ten or more counts. J is TRBJ1-2 and V is TRBV5-8, with D unresolved. V was clipped by 1 base and J by 4 bases, with 17 bases between them. The CDR3 covers 16 residues. Germline assignment: CDR1 SGHTS and CDR2 YDEGEE. This CDR3 is CASSLIGVRIGYGYTF. The CDR3 DNA reads TGTGCCAGCAGCTTGATCGGGGTACGAATAGGCTATGGCTACACCTTC.

This clonotype was counted many times. The V and J genes are TRBV6-1 and TRBJ1-5, with TRBD1 identical over 8 bases. The CDR3 is 17 amino acids. V lost 2 bases and J lost 4; bases outside the gene matches: 10. Germline CDR1 and CDR2: MNHNS and SASEGT. The CDR3 sequence is CASSERGQAIGNQPQHF. The CDR3 DNA reads TGTGCCAGCAGTGAAAGGGGACAGGCTATAGGGAATCAGCCCCAGCATTTT.

This clonotype is medium-sized. The chain is built from TRBV7-9 and TRBJ2-7, with D possibly TRBD1 on 5 matching bases. The CDR3 length is 15 residues. The ends were cut back, 2 bases at V and 3 bases at J, with 14 bases in the middle. Germline assignment: CDR1 SEHNR and CDR2 FQNEAQ (reference sequence). CDR3 in amino acids: CASSLTAGQNYEQYF. The CDR3 DNA reads TGTGCCAGCAGCTTAACGGCTGGACAAAACTACGAGCAGTACTTC.

The V call is TRBV5-1, the J call TRBJ1-4, with D perhaps TRBD1 (5 bases). The CDR3 contains 13 residues. Trimming took off 0 bases at V and 7 bases at J, with 7 bases between the two ends. The germline V gene encodes CDR1 SGHRS and CDR2 YFSETQ. CDR3 coding DNA: TGCGCCAGCAGCTTGGGGGACGGTGAAAAACTGTTTTTT. Translating it yields CASSLGDGEKLFF.

This clonotype was seen many times. The chain has TRBV11-3 and TRBJ2-1, with 8 bases that match TRBD2. Looked up from germline, CDR1 is SGHNT and CDR2 is YENEEA. V lost 5 bases and J lost 5; bases outside the gene matches: 8. The CDR3 loop spans 15 amino acids. The CDR3 loop reads CASSKSGGPHNEQFF. In DNA, the CDR3 is TGTGCCAGCAGCAAAAGCGGGGGACCCCACAATGAGCAGTTCTTC.

This clonotype appeared a few times. Since a much larger clone is just one base distant, this may be a read error. This CDR3 reads CASSFPTSGQETQRF. CDR3 nucleotide sequence: TGTGCCAGCAGCTTCCCGACTAGCGGCCAAGAGACCCAGCGCTTC. The V call is TRBV7-9, the J call TRBJ2-5; 9 nucleotides agree with TRBD2. The CDR3 is made up of 15 amino acids. CDR1 is SEHNR and CDR2 is FQNEAQ in the germline V gene (reference sequence).